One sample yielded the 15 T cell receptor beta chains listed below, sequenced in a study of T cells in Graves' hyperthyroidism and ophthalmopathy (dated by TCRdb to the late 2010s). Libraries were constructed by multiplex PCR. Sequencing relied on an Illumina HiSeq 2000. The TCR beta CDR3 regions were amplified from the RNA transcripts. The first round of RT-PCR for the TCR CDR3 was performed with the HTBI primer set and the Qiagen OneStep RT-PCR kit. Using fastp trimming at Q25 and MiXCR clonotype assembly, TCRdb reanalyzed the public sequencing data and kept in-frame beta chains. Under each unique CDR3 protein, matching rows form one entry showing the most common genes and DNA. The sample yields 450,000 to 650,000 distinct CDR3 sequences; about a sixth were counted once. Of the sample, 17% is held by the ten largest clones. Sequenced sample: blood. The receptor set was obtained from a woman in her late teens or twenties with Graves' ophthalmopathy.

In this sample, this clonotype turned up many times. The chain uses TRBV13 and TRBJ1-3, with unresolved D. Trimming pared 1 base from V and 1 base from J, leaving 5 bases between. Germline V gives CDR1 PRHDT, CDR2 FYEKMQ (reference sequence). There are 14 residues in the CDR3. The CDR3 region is CASSLDGSGNTIYF. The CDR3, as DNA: TGTGCCAGCAGCTTAGACGGGTCTGGAAACACCATATATTTT.

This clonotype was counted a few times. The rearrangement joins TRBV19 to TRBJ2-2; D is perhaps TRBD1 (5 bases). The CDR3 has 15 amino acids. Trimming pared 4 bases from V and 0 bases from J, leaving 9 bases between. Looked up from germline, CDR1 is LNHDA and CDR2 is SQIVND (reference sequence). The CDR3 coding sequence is TGTGCCAGTAGTACCCAGGGAACGAACACCGGGGAGCTGTTTTTT. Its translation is CASSTQGTNTGELFF.

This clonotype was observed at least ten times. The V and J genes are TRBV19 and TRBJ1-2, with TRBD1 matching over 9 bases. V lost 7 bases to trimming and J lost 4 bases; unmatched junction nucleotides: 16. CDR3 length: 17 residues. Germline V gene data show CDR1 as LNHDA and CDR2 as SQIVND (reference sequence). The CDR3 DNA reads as TGTGCCAGTACCCGTCGGGGGACAGGGCGGTTGCCCTATGGCTACACCTTC. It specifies CASTRRGTGRLPYGYTF.

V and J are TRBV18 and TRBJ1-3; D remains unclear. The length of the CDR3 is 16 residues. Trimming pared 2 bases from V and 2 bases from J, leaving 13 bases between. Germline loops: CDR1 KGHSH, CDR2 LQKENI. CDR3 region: CASSPDQTSTGNTIYF. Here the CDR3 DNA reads TGTGCCAGCTCACCAGACCAGACTTCGACTGGAAACACCATATATTTT.

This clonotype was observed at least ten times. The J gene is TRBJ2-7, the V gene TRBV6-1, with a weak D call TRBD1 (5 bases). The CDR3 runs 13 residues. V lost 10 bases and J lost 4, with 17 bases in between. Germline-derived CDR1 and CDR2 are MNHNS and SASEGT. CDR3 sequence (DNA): TGTGCCACCGCAGGGCCCATGGGTTACGAGCAGTACTTC. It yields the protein CATAGPMGYEQYF.

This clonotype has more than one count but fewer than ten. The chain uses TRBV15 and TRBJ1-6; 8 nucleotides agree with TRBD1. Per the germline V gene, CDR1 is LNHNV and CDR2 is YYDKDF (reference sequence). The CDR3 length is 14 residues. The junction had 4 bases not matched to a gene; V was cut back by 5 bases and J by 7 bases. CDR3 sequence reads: CATSRTGKNSPLHF. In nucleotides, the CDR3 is TGTGCCACCAGCCGGACAGGGAAGAATTCACCCCTCCACTTT.

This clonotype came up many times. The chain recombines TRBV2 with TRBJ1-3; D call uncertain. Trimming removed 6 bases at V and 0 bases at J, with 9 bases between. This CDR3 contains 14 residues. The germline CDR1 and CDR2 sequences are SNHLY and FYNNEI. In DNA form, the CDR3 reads TGTGCCAGCAGCCCAGTGTTCTCTGGAAACACCATATATTTT. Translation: CASSPVFSGNTIYF.

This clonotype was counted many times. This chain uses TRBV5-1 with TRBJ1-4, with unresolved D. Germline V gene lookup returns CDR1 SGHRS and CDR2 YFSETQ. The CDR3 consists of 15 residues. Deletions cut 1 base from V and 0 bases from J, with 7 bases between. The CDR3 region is CASSLTDSTNEKLFF. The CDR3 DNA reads TGCGCCAGCAGCTTGACAGACTCAACTAATGAAAAACTGTTTTTT.

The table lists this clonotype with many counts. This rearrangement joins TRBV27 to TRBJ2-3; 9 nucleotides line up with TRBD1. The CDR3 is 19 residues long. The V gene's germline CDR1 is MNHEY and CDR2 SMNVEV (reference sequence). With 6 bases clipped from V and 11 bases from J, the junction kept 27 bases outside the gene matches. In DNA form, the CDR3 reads TGTGCCAGCAGCCCCCAGTTTCTGTCTAGTGGGACAGGGTCCCAGAGGCAGTATTTT. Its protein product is CASSPQFLSSGTGSQRQYF.

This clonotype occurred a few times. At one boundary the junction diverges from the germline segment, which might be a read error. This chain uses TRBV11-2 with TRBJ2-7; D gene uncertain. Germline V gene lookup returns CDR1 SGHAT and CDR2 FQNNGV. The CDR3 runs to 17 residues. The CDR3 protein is CASPLRPKVWVSYEQCF. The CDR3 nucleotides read TGTGCCAGCCCCTTAAGGCCGAAGGTGTGGGTCTCCTACGAGCAGTGCTTC.

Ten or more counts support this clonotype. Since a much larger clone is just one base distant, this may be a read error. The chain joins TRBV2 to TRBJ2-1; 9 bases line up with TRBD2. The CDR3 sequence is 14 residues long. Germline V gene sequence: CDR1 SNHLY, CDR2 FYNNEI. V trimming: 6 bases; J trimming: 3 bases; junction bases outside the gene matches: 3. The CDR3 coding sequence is TGTGCCAGCAGCCTAGCGGGGTTCTACAATGAGCAGTTCTTC. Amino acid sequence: CASSLAGFYNEQFF. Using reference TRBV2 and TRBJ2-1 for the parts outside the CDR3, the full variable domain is EPEVTQTPSHQVTQMGQEVILRCVPISNHLYFYWYRQILGQKVEFLVSFYNNEISEKSEIFDDQFSVERPDGSNFTLKIRSTKLEDSAMYFCASSLAGFYNEQFFGPGTRLTVL.

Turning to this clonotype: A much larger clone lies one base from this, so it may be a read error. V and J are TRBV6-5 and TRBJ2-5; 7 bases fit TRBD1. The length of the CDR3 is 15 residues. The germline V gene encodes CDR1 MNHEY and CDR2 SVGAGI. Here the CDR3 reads CASSNPLGGGEAQYF. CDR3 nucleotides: TGTGCCAGCAGTAACCCCTTAGGGGGCGGAGAGGCCCAGTACTTC.

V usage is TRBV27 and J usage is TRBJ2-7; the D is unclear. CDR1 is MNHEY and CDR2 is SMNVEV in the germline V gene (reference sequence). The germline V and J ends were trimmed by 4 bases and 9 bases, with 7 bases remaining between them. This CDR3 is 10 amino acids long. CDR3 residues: CASSYLGQYF. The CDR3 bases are TGTGCCAGCAGTTATCTCGGGCAGTACTTC.

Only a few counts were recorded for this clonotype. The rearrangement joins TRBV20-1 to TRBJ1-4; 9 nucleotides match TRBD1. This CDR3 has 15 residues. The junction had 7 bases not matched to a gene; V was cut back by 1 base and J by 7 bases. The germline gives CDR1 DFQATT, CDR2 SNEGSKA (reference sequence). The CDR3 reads CSARGPGQGFEKLFF. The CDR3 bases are TGCAGTGCTAGAGGGCCGGGACAGGGATTTGAAAAACTGTTTTTT.

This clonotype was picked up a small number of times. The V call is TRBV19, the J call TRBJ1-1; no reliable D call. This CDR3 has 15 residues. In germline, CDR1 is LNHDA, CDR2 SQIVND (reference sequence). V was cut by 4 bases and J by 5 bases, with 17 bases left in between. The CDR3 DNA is TGTGCCAGTAGTAAGGCTATCGGGGTATGGACTGAAGCTTTCTTT. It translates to CASSKAIGVWTEAFF.